This T cell receptor (beta chain) came from a study of blood T cell repertoires in COVID-19. Study-wide background: The cDNA or gDNA used as material had been derived from T cells, B-cell-depleted T cells, or PBMCs.

J lost 6 bases, V lost 1 base, and 8 bases had no gene match. This CDR3 region has 15 residues. In germline, CDR1 is LNHDA, CDR2 SQIVND (reference sequence). A Seattle source enrolled patients during active infection and followed them longitudinally. Original handling: It was from reference gene primer amplification that nucleated cell counts were estimated. Clones were read by immunoSEQ multiplex PCR, and TCRdb kept only the in-frame ones, dropping some. V and J calls and clone size are those listed in that table; D and trimming were worked out from the DNA. Counted here are about 500,000 clones, nearly 90% occurring once; the ten biggest clones make up 0.9%. The table lists this clone with a count of one.

Sequenced input: peripheral blood. This TCR came from a man aged 18 to 30 with COVID-19, enrolled during active disease. This chain uses TRBV19 with TRBJ1-2; 7 positions agree with TRBD1. The CDR3 sequence: CASSIGNRGKDGYTF. CDR3 DNA sequence: TGTGCCAGTAGTATAGGTAACAGGGGAAAGGATGGCTACACCTTC.